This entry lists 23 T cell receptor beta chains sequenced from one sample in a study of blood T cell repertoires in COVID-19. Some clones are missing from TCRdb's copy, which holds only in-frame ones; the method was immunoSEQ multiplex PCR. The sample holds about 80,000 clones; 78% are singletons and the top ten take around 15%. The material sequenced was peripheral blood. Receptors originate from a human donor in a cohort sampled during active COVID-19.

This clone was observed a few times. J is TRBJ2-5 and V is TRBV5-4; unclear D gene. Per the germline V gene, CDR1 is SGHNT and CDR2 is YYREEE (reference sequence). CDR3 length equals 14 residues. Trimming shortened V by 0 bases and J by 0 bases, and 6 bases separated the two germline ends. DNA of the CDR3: TGTGCCAGCAGCTTGGGTTCGTACCAAGAGACCCAGTACTTC. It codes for CASSLGSYQETQYF. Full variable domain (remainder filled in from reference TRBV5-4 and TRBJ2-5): ETGVTQSPTHLIKTRGQQVTLRCSSQSGHNTVSWYQQALGQGPQFIFQYYREEENGRGNFPPRFSGLQFPNYSSELNVNALELDDSALYLCASSLGSYQETQYFGPGTRLLVL.

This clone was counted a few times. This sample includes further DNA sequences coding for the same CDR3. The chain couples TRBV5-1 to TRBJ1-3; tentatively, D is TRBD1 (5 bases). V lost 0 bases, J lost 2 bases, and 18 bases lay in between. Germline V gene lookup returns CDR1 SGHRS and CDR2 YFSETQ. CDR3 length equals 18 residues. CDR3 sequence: CASSLGLGGRSPGNTIYF. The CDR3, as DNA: TGCGCCAGCAGCTTGGGGCTGGGGGGGAGATCTCCTGGAAACACCATATATTTT.

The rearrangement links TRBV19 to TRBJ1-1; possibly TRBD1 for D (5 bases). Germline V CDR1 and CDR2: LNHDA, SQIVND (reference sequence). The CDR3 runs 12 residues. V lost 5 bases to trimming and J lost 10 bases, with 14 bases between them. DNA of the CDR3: TGTGCCAGTAGTGTCACCTACGGGGGAGCTTTCTTT. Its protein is CASSVTYGGAFF.

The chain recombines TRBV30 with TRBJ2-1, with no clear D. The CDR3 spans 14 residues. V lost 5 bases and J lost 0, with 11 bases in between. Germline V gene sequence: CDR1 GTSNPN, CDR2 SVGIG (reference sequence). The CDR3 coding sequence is TGTGCCTGGGGTTCCCCCTACTCCTACAATGAGCAGTTCTTC. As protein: CAWGSPYSYNEQFF.

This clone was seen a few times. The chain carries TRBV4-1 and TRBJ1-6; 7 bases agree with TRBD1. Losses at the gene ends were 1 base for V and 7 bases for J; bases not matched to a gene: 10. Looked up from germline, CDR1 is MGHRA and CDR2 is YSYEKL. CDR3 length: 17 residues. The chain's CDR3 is CASSQGTGVLSNSPLHF. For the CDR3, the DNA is TGCGCCAGCAGCCAAGGTACAGGGGTCCTCTCGAATTCACCCCTCCACTTT.

The CDR3 DNA reads TGCGCCAGCAGCACCGACTCGAACACTGAAGCTTTCTTT. Translating gives CASSTDSNTEAFF. The chain recombines TRBV5-1 with TRBJ1-1; D call uncertain. Per germline, CDR1 SGHRS and CDR2 YFSETQ. V was clipped by 4 bases and J by 1 base, with 8 bases between them. CDR3 length equals 13 residues.

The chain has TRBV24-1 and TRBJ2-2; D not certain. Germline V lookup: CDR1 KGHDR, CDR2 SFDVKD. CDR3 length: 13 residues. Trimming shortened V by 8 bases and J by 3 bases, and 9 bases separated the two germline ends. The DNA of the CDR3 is TGTGCCACCAACGGAGCCGACACCGGGGAGCTGTTTTTT. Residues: CATNGADTGELFF.

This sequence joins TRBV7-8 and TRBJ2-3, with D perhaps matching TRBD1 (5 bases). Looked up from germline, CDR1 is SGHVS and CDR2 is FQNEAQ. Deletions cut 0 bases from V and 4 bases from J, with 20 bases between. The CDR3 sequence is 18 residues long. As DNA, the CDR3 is TGTGCCAGCAGCTTAGCGTCCCCAGGGAATGATCCGGCAGATACGCAGTATTTT. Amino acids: CASSLASPGNDPADTQYF.

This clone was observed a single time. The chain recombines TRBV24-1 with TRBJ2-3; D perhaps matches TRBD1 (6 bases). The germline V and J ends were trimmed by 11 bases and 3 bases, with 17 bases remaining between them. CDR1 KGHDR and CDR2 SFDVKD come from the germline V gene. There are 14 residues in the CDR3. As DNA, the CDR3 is TGTGCCATAAAGGGGCACAGGGAAACAGATACGCAGTATTTT. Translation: CAIKGHRETDTQYF.

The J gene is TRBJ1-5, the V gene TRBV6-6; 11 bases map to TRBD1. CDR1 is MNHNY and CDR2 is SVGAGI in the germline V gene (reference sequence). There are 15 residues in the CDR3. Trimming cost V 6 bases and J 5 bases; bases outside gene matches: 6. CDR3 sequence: CASSRPGQGDQPQHF. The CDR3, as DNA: TGTGCCAGCAGCCGTCCGGGACAGGGGGATCAGCCCCAGCATTTT.

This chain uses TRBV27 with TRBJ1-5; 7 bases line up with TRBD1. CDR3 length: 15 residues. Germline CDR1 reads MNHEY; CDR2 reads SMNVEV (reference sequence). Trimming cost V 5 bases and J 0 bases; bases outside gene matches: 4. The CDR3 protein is CASSLGTDSNQPQHF. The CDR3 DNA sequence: TGTGCCAGCAGTCTGGGGACAGATAGCAATCAGCCCCAGCATTTT.

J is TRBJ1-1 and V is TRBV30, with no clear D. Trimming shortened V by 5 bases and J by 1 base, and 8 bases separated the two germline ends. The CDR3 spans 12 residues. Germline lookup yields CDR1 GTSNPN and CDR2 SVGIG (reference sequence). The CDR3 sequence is CAWETENTEAFF. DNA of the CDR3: TGTGCCTGGGAAACAGAGAACACTGAAGCTTTCTTT. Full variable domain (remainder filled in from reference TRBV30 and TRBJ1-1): SQTIHQWPATLVQPVGSPLSLECTVEGTSNPNLYWYRQAAGRGLQLLFYSVGIGQISSEVPQNLSASRPQDRQFILSSKKLLLSDSGFYLCAWETENTEAFFGQGTRLTVV.

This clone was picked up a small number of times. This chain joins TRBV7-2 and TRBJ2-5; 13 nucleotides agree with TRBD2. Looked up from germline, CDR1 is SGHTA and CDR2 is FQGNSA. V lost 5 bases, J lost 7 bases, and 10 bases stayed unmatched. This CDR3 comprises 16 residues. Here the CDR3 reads CASSAQLAGGRTTQYF. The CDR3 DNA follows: TGTGCCAGCAGCGCGCAACTAGCGGGAGGGCGGACGACCCAGTACTTC. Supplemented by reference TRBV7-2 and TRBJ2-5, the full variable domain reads GAGVSQSPSNKVTEKGKDVELRCDPISGHTALYWYRQSLGQGLEFLIYFQGNSAPDKSGLPSDRFSAERTGGSVSTLTIQRTQQEDSAVYLCASSAQLAGGRTTQYFGPGTRLLVL.

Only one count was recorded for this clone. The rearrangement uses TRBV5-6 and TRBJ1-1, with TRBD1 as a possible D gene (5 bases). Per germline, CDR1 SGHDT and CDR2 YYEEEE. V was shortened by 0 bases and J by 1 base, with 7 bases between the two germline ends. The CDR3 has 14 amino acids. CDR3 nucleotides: TGTGCCAGCAGCTTGGACAGGAGGAACACTGAAGCTTTCTTT. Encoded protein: CASSLDRRNTEAFF. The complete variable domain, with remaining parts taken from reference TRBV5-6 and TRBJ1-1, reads DAGVTQSPTHLIKTRGQQVTLRCSPKSGHDTVSWYQQALGQGPQFIFQYYEEEERQRGNFPDRFSGHQFPNYSSELNVNALLLGDSALYLCASSLDRRNTEAFFGQGTRLTVV.

This CDR3 reads CASSQGKPGQGVNEQFF. The CDR3 nucleotides are TGTGCCAGCAGCCAAGGGAAACCGGGACAGGGAGTGAATGAGCAGTTCTTC. V and J are TRBV14 and TRBJ2-1; 9 nucleotides line up with TRBD1. The CDR3 sequence is 17 residues long. Germline CDR1 reads SGHDN; CDR2 reads FVKESK. J was trimmed by 7 bases and V by 1 base; bases with no gene match: 11.

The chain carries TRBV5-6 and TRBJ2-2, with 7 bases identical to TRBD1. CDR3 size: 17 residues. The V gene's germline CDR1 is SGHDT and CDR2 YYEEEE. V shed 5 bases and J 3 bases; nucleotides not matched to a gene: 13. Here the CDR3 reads CASSWTGEVAYTGELFF. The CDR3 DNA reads TGTGCCAGCAGTTGGACAGGAGAGGTGGCCTACACCGGGGAGCTGTTTTTT.

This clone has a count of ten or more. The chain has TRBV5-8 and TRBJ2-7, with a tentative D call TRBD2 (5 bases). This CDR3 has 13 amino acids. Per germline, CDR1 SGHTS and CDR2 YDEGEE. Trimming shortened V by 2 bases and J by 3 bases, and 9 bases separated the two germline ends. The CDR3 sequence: CASSFITSYEQYF. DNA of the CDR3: TGTGCCAGCAGCTTCATAACTAGCTACGAGCAGTACTTC.

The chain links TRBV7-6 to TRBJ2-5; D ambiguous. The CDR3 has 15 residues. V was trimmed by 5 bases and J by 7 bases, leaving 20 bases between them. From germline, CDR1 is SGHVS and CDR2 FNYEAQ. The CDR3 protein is CASSPTGDFTATQYF. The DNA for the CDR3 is TGTGCCAGCAGCCCCACCGGCGACTTCACCGCGACCCAGTACTTC.

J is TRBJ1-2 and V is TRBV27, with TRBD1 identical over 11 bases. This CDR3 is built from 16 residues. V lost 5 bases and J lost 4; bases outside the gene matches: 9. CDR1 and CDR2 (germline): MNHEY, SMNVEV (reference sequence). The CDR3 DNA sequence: TGTGCCAGCAGTGTGGGACAGGGGGAGGCCAGCTATGGCTACACCTTC. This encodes CASSVGQGEASYGYTF.

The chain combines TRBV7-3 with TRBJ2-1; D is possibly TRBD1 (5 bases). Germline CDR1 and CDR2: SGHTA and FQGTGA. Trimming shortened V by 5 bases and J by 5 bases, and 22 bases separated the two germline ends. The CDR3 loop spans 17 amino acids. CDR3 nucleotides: TGTGCCAGCAGCGTCGGTTGGGTCCCTAGGGGCAACAATGAGCAGTTCTTC. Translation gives CASSVGWVPRGNNEQFF.

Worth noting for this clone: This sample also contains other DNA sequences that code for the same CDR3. The CDR3: CASSFPGQPQHF. CDR3 DNA: TGTGCCAGCAGTTTTCCAGGTCAGCCCCAGCATTTT. The chain employs TRBV12-3 or TRBV12-4 and TRBJ1-5, with D unclear. V was trimmed by 3 bases and J by 6 bases, leaving 6 bases between them. The CDR3 loop spans 12 amino acids.

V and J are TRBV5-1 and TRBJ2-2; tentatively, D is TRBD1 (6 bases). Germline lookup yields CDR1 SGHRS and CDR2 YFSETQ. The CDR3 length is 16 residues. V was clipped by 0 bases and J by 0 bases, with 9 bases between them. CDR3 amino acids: CASSLVKGANTGELFF. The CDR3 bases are TGCGCCAGCAGCTTGGTGAAGGGGGCGAACACCGGGGAGCTGTTTTTT.

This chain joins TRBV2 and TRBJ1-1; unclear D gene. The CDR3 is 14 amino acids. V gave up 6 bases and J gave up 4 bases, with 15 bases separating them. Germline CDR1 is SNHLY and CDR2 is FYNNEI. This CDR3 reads CASSPPNALTEAFF. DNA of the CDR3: TGTGCCAGCAGCCCCCCGAACGCGCTCACTGAAGCTTTCTTT.